This T cell receptor beta chain came from a study of blood T cell repertoires in COVID-19. The overall study: There were acute and convalescent COVID-19 samples, and they came from the United States, Italy and Spain. The analysed material was cDNA or gDNA that came from T cells, B-cell-depleted T cells, or PBMCs.

Data came from immunoSEQ multiplex PCR; TCRdb stores just in-frame clones and leaves some out. This sample has more than 110,000 clones, with around 78% found just once. Sequenced input: peripheral blood. This clonotype was obtained from an elderly woman with active or convalescent COVID-19.

The CDR3 sequence is CASSLGLDSYSGNTIYF. DNA for the CDR3: TGTGCCAGCAGCTTAGGACTCGATAGCTACTCTGGAAACACCATATATTTT. The chain couples TRBV7-9 to TRBJ1-3; D ambiguous. Trimming pared 1 base from V and 0 bases from J, leaving 13 bases between. This CDR3 is built from 17 residues. Germline-derived CDR1 and CDR2 are SEHNR and FQNEAQ (reference sequence).